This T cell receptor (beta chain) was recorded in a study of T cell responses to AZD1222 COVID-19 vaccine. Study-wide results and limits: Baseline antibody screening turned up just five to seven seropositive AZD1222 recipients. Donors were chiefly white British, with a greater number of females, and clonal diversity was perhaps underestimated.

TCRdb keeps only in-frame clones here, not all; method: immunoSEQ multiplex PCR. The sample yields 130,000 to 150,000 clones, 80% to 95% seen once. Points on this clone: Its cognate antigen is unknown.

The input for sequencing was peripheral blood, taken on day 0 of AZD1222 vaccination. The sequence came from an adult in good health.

DNA for the CDR3: TGTGCCAGCAGCTTGGACACCTACAATGAGCAGTTCTTC. This codes for CASSLDTYNEQFF. The chain employs TRBV5-6 and TRBJ2-1, with D hard to call. The ends were cut back, 0 bases at V and 2 bases at J, with 3 bases in the middle. Per the germline V gene, CDR1 is SGHDT and CDR2 is YYEEEE. The CDR3 has 13 amino acids.